This TCR beta chain is from a study of CDR3 diversity in severe acne. TCRdb reanalysed the PCR reads using MiXCR and keeps one entry per CDR3 protein. Here the sample spans roughly 79,000 distinct CDR3 sequences, 49% being singletons. Germline CDR1 WNHNN, CDR2 SYGVQD (reference sequence). This CDR3 is built from 11 residues. V was shortened by 6 bases and J by 8 bases, with 7 bases between the two germline ends. Sequenced sample: blood. This chain joins TRBV10-1 and TRBJ2-2; no definite D call. The clonotype comes from a male donor with severe acne vulgaris. This CDR3 is CASSGAGELFF. CDR3 bases: TGCGCCAGCAGCGGAGCGGGGGAGCTGTTTTTT.